Shown below are 31 T cell receptor beta chains from a single sample sequenced in a study of CD8+ T cells in alopecia areata (dated by TCRdb to the late 2010s). What this sample's time point label stands for: roughly 27 days on oral tofacitinib. The treatment or condition label, read with the paper, signifies: oral pan-JAK inhibitor, 5-10 mg twice daily. Peripheral blood and lesional scalp punch biopsies were obtained from patients with alopecia areata. Receptor libraries were prepared by the immunoSEQ multiplex PCR assay. For TCR sequencing, RNA was extracted from every sample and reverse transcribed into cDNA to serve as template. TCRdb obtained this table from immuneACCESS and retained in-frame rearrangements with V and J assigned. These tables miss some clones; where compared with another copy, unresolved V genes account for less than half of the shortfall, and the remainder is unexplained. The sample has fewer than 15,000 clones on record, about 65% of them singletons. The ten largest clones add up to 7% of the sample.

The sample in question was skin, obtained at week 4, from a patient treated with tofacitinib. Receptors were obtained from a human donor with alopecia areata.

The CDR3 loop is CASSFNTGELFF. The DNA for the CDR3 is TGTGCCAGCTCCTTCAACACCGGGGAGCTGTTTTTT. The V and J genes are TRBV18 and TRBJ2-2; no definite D call. Germline CDR1 KGHSH, CDR2 LQKENI. The CDR3 sequence is 12 residues long. V was clipped by 6 bases and J by 2 bases, with 4 bases between them. Variable domain in full (rest from reference TRBV18 and TRBJ2-2): NAGVMQNPRHLVRRRGQEARLRCSPMKGHSHVYWYRQLPEEGLKFMVYLQKENIIDESGMPKERFSAEFPKEGPSILRIQQVVRGDSAAYFCASSFNTGELFFGEGSRLTVL.

The chain has TRBV13 and TRBJ1-1; D remains ambiguous. This CDR3 comprises 15 residues. The V gene's germline CDR1 is PRHDT and CDR2 FYEKMQ (reference sequence). V lost 0 bases to trimming and J lost 1 base, with 9 bases between them. The chain's CDR3 is CASSLGGAGNTEAFF. The CDR3 DNA sequence: TGTGCCAGCAGCTTAGGGGGAGCGGGGAACACTGAAGCTTTCTTT. Full variable domain (missing parts from reference TRBV13 and TRBJ1-1): AAGVIQSPRHLIKEKRETATLKCYPIPRHDTVYWYQQGPGQDPQFLISFYEKMQSDKGSIPDRFSAQQFSDYHSELNMSSLELGDSALYFCASSLGGAGNTEAFFGQGTRLTVV.

Comments on this clone: The junction and the germline gene differ at one end; a read error may be behind it. The J gene is TRBJ1-1, the V gene TRBV18; the D is unclear. CDR1 is KGHSH, CDR2 LQKENI, per germline. The CDR3 totals 14 residues. CDR3 nucleotide sequence: TGTGCCAGCCCACCATGGGGTGAGAACACTGAAGCTTTCTTT. It yields the protein CASPPWGENTEAFF.

This clone was seen only once. The chain is built from TRBV9 and TRBJ2-2; D perhaps matches TRBD1 (6 bases). The germline V gene has CDR1 SGDLS and CDR2 YYNGEE. This CDR3 is 15 amino acids long. The ends were cut back, 3 bases at V and 2 bases at J, with 11 bases in the middle. The CDR3 loop is CASSAGTLNTGELFF. For the CDR3, the DNA is TGTGCCAGCAGCGCCGGGACACTTAACACCGGGGAGCTGTTTTTT.

The J gene is TRBJ1-5, the V gene TRBV18; no clear D gene. The CDR3 is 15 amino acids. V was pared by 3 bases and J by 2 bases, with 11 bases between. Germline-derived CDR1 and CDR2 are KGHSH and LQKENI. The CDR3: CASSPSLNGNQPQHF. DNA of the CDR3: TGTGCCAGCTCACCGAGCCTGAATGGCAATCAGCCCCAGCATTTT.

The chain employs TRBV19 and TRBJ2-1, with a weak D call TRBD1 (5 bases). The CDR3 contains 12 residues. Germline values: CDR1 LNHDA, CDR2 SQIVND (reference sequence). The V and J ends lost 3 bases and 15 bases respectively, with 15 bases between them. This chain's CDR3 is CASSIGEDIPFF. CDR3 DNA: TGTGCCAGTAGTATCGGCGAGGACATTCCGTTCTTC.

The chain uses TRBV6-1 and TRBJ2-1, with a tentative D call TRBD2 (6 bases). The CDR3 consists of 13 residues. The V end lost 6 bases, the J end lost 9 bases, and 15 bases lay between the germline ends. CDR1 is MNHNS and CDR2 is SASEGT in the germline V gene. For the CDR3, the DNA is TGTGCCAGCAGCAATAGCGGACTCGGTGAGCAGTTCTTC. As protein: CASSNSGLGEQFF.

The chain joins TRBV19 to TRBJ1-5; tentative D call: TRBD1 (6 bases). The V gene's germline CDR1 is LNHDA and CDR2 SQIVND (reference sequence). CDR3 length: 14 residues. CDR3 region: CAIGDRSSNQPQHF. The CDR3 nucleotides read TGTGCAATCGGAGACAGGAGTAGCAATCAGCCCCAGCATTTT. Filled out from reference TRBV19 and TRBJ1-5, the complete variable domain reads DGGITQSPKYLFRKEGQNVTLSCEQNLNHDAMYWYRQDPGQGLRLIYYSQIVNDFQKGDIAEGYSVSREKKESFPLTVTSAQKNPTAFYLCAIGDRSSNQPQHFGDGTRLSIL.

V and J are TRBV5-1 and TRBJ2-3; perhaps TRBD2 as D (7 bases). V lost 0 bases to trimming and J lost 4 bases, with 15 bases between them. Germline V lookup: CDR1 SGHRS, CDR2 YFSETQ. The CDR3 consists of 16 residues. The CDR3 loop reads CASSLASGGRADTQYF. CDR3 nucleotide sequence: TGCGCCAGCAGCTTGGCCTCGGGGGGCAGGGCAGATACGCAGTATTTT.

In its sample, this clone ranks as medium-sized. V usage is TRBV27 and J usage is TRBJ1-5; D perhaps matches TRBD1 (6 bases). V was cut by 8 bases and J by 3 bases, with 11 bases left in between. CDR1 is MNHEY, CDR2 SMNVEV, per germline (reference sequence). The CDR3 is 13 residues long. The CDR3 DNA sequence: TGTGCCAGCTCAGACAGGTTCAATCAGCCCCAGCATTTT. This sequence encodes CASSDRFNQPQHF.

The chain has TRBV6-1 and TRBJ2-3, with unresolved D. The CDR3 is made up of 14 amino acids. The germline CDR1 and CDR2 sequences are MNHNS and SASEGT. Trimming stripped 2 bases from V and 8 bases from J, with 14 bases between. CDR3 residues: CASSESRPSGTQYF. The CDR3 DNA sequence: TGTGCCAGCAGTGAATCCCGACCCTCAGGTACGCAGTATTTT.

In its sample, this clone ranks as medium-sized. The J gene is TRBJ2-5, the V gene TRBV21-1. TRBV21-1 is given as a pseudogene. This CDR3 has 12 residues. CDR3 residues: CASGVGKETQYF. In DNA, the CDR3 is TGTGCCAGCGGTGTAGGGAAGGAGACCCAGTACTTC.

The rearrangement uses TRBV2 and TRBJ1-4; D is uncertain. V was clipped by 3 bases and J by 0 bases, with 11 bases between them. The CDR3 covers 16 residues. Germline V gene lookup returns CDR1 SNHLY and CDR2 FYNNEI. CDR3 nucleotide sequence: TGTGCCAGCAGTGAGGTCCCAAGGACAACTAATGAAAAACTGTTTTTT. Translating it yields CASSEVPRTTNEKLFF.

The chain links TRBV29-1 to TRBJ1-2; maybe TRBD1 (6 bases). The V end was cut by 3 bases, the J end by 4 bases, with 24 bases between. Germline-derived CDR1 and CDR2 are SQVTM and ANQGSEA. The CDR3 sequence is 17 residues long. DNA of the CDR3: TGCAGCGTTGAGTGGGGGCCAACGGGGTACTTCGGCTATGGCTACACCTTC. Protein product: CSVEWGPTGYFGYGYTF.

Here the CDR3 reads CASSLEGGAKNIQYF. Here the CDR3 DNA reads TGTGCCAGCAGCTTAGAGGGGGGAGCCAAAAACATTCAGTACTTC. The chain carries TRBV11-2 and TRBJ2-4; D might be TRBD2 (6 bases). The V end lost 0 bases, the J end lost 0 bases, and 6 bases lay between the germline ends. CDR1 SGHAT and CDR2 FQNNGV come from the germline V gene. The CDR3 length is 15 residues. Based on the CDR3 plus reference TRBV11-2 and TRBJ2-4, the full variable domain is EAGVAQSPRYKIIEKRQSVAFWCNPISGHATLYWYQQILGQGPKLLIQFQNNGVVDDSQLPKDRFSAERLKGVDSTLKIQPAKLEDSAVYLCASSLEGGAKNIQYFGAGTRLSVL.

This rearrangement joins TRBV19 to TRBJ2-7; D possibly corresponds to TRBD2 (6 bases). Trimming took off 10 bases at V and 2 bases at J, with 18 bases between the two ends. CDR1 LNHDA and CDR2 SQIVND come from the germline V gene (reference sequence). The CDR3 extends over 14 amino acids. CDR3 nucleotides: TGTGCCACCGGAGGGGCCCAAAATACCTACGAGCAGTACTTC. Its translation is CATGGAQNTYEQYF.

About this clone itself: This specimen includes other DNA sequences encoding the same CDR3. The V gene is TRBV30, the J gene TRBJ1-6; TRBD1 is a possible D gene (6 bases). Between the trimmed V and J ends, which lost 0 bases and 9 bases, there was a span of 18 bases. This CDR3 region has 16 residues. CDR1 and CDR2 from the germline V gene are GTSNPN and SVGIG (reference sequence). For the CDR3, the DNA is TGTGCCTGGAGTGTCCGGGGGGCGGGGGCGAGTTCACCCCTCCACTTT. Protein sequence: CAWSVRGAGASSPLHF.

This CDR3 reads CASSGRMNTEAFF. The CDR3, as DNA: TGTGCCAGCAGTGGACGGATGAACACTGAAGCTTTCTTT. J is TRBJ1-1 and V is TRBV6-6; D is uncertain. The CDR3 has 13 amino acids. V was trimmed by 5 bases and J by 0 bases, leaving 7 bases between them. CDR1 and CDR2 (germline): MNHNY, SVGAGI (reference sequence).

This clone has only a few counts. This chain links TRBV2 with TRBJ1-5; D gene unclear. The CDR3 has 14 amino acids. Per germline, CDR1 SNHLY and CDR2 FYNNEI. Trimming took off 4 bases at V and 0 bases at J, with 7 bases between the two ends. The DNA of the CDR3 is TGTGCCAGCAGTGCGTCCATTAGCAATCAGCCCCAGCATTTT. This gives the protein CASSASISNQPQHF. Drawing the rest from reference TRBV2 and TRBJ1-5, the complete variable domain is EPEVTQTPSHQVTQMGQEVILRCVPISNHLYFYWYRQILGQKVEFLVSFYNNEISEKSEIFDDQFSVERPDGSNFTLKIRSTKLEDSAMYFCASSASISNQPQHFGDGTRLSIL.

The chain couples TRBV9 to TRBJ2-5; D is possibly TRBD2 (5 bases). The CDR3 has 15 residues. Per the germline V gene, CDR1 is SGDLS and CDR2 is YYNGEE. Trimming left V 0 bases short and J 2 bases short, with 11 bases between. In DNA form, the CDR3 reads TGTGCCAGCAGCGTAGGTAGCGTCCCTCAAGAGACCCAGTACTTC. It is translated as CASSVGSVPQETQYF. Looking up the rest from reference TRBV9 and TRBJ2-5 gives the full variable domain: DSGVTQTPKHLITATGQRVTLRCSPRSGDLSVYWYQQSLDQGLQFLIQYYNGEERAKGNILERFSAQQFPDLHSELNLSSLELGDSALYFCASSVGSVPQETQYFGPGTRLLVL.

This clone is medium-sized (0.01 to 0.1%) by share. This chain connects TRBV4-1 to TRBJ1-1; maybe TRBD1 (6 bases). V shed 4 bases and J shed 0 bases, with 24 bases lying between them. CDR1 is MGHRA and CDR2 is YSYEKL in the germline V gene. The CDR3 extends over 19 amino acids. CDR3 sequence (DNA): TGCGCCAGCAGCCCACGTTCTGCTTTGTTCCGGGGGCTGAACACTGAAGCTTTCTTT. This gives the protein CASSPRSALFRGLNTEAFF.

The V gene is TRBV10-3, the J gene TRBJ2-7; D may be TRBD1 (6 bases). The germline V gene encodes CDR1 ENHRY and CDR2 SYGVKD. The CDR3 is 14 residues long. V shed 3 bases and J shed 5 bases, with 14 bases lying between them. CDR3 DNA: TGTGCCATCAGTGACGAGGGGGTAGTCGACGAGCAGTACTTC. Translating gives CAISDEGVVDEQYF.

The V gene is TRBV27, the J gene TRBJ1-2; D gene ambiguous. Trimming took off 0 bases at V and 7 bases at J, with 18 bases between the two ends. Looked up from germline, CDR1 is MNHEY and CDR2 is SMNVEV (reference sequence). The CDR3 is 16 residues long. CDR3 in amino acids: CASSLSSNSHRSGYTF. The CDR3 DNA sequence: TGTGCCAGCAGTTTATCATCCAACTCCCATCGATCTGGCTACACCTTC.

This clone was counted a single time. The CDR3 region has the DNA TGTGCCAGCAGTTGGTCTCAGAAGACTGAAGCTTTCTTT. Protein sequence: CASSWSQKTEAFF. The rearrangement links TRBV6-1 to TRBJ1-1; no clear D. CDR3 size: 13 residues. Deletions cut 5 bases from V and 5 bases from J, with 12 bases between. Germline assignment: CDR1 MNHNS and CDR2 SASEGT.

The chain carries TRBV11-2 and TRBJ1-4, with 8 bases matching TRBD1. The J segment lost 1 base and the V segment lost 5 bases, leaving 3 bases of the junction unmatched. CDR1 is SGHAT, CDR2 FQNNGV, per germline. CDR3 length: 15 amino acids. The CDR3 region has the DNA TGTGCCAGCAGCCCCGGACAGGGAACTAATGAAAAACTGTTTTTT. Its protein product is CASSPGQGTNEKLFF.

The chain links TRBV27 to TRBJ2-2; 10 nucleotides align to TRBD1. Looked up from germline, CDR1 is MNHEY and CDR2 is SMNVEV (reference sequence). V shed 3 bases, J shed 6 bases, and the junction held 10 bases outside the gene matches. The CDR3 sequence is 17 residues long. CDR3 loop: CASSFHPGQGLAGELFF. CDR3 nucleotides: TGTGCCAGCAGTTTTCACCCGGGACAGGGGCTGGCCGGGGAGCTGTTTTTT.

The gene calls are TRBV5-1 and TRBJ2-1, with D possibly matching TRBD1 (5 bases). The CDR3 spans 15 residues. Germline CDR1 reads SGHRS; CDR2 reads YFSETQ. Trimming pared 3 bases from V and 7 bases from J, leaving 17 bases between. Written as DNA, the CDR3 is TGCGCCAGCAGCTCCGGGCCCCAGACAGTGAATGAGCAGTTCTTC. The encoded protein is CASSSGPQTVNEQFF.

V usage is TRBV5-1 and J usage is TRBJ2-1; 9 bases match TRBD2. V shed 0 bases, J shed 0 bases, and the junction held 10 bases outside the gene matches. Per the germline V gene, CDR1 is SGHRS and CDR2 is YFSETQ. This CDR3 spans 19 amino acids. CDR3: CASSLGSGGQLSSYNEQFF. CDR3 nucleotides: TGCGCCAGCAGCTTGGGTAGCGGGGGCCAACTTAGCTCCTACAATGAGCAGTTCTTC.

This sequence joins TRBV7-8 and TRBJ1-5; 8 bases line up with TRBD1. There are 15 residues in the CDR3. Germline CDR1 SGHVS, CDR2 FQNEAQ. With V trimmed by 1 base and J by 5 bases, 4 bases remained unmatched. CDR3 protein: CASSLGTGWYQPQHF. The CDR3 nucleotides read TGTGCCAGCAGCTTAGGGACAGGGTGGTATCAGCCCCAGCATTTT.

J is TRBJ1-1 and V is TRBV11-2; possibly TRBD1 for D (6 bases). Germline V lookup: CDR1 SGHAT, CDR2 FQNNGV. With 4 bases removed from V and 5 bases from J, the gap between germline ends came to 14 bases. This CDR3 is built from 14 residues. CDR3 DNA: TGTGCCAGCAGCTCCCAGGGGATGATGACTGAAGCTTTCTTT. This encodes CASSSQGMMTEAFF.

J is TRBJ1-6 and V is TRBV4-1; no reliable D call. The CDR3 spans 16 residues. CDR1 is MGHRA, CDR2 YSYEKL, per germline. Trimming stripped 4 bases from V and 3 bases from J, with 13 bases between. The CDR3 protein is CASSPLTGFYNSPLHF. The CDR3 region has the DNA TGCGCCAGCAGCCCTCTGACGGGCTTCTATAATTCACCCCTCCACTTT.